Below are 10 T cell receptor beta chains sequenced from a single sample in a study of blood T cell repertoires in COVID-19. The table came from immunoSEQ multiplex PCR; TCRdb's copy has only in-frame clones and leaves some out. The repertoire holds nearly 85,000 clones, over 70% seen once, with over 15% in the top ten. The specimen sequenced was peripheral blood. The receptors come from an older woman with acute or convalescent COVID-19.

This clone was counted a single time. This chain links TRBV4-2 with TRBJ2-1; 8 nucleotides align to TRBD2. The length of the CDR3 is 16 residues. Germline CDR1 LGHNA, CDR2 YNFKEQ. The trim removed 0 bases at V and 4 bases at J, leaving 5 bases unmatched. The DNA for the CDR3 is TGTGCCAGCAGCCAAGATCAACGGGGGGGGTACAATGAGCAGTTCTTC. Translation gives CASSQDQRGGYNEQFF.

This clone is a singleton in its sample. V usage is TRBV7-9 and J usage is TRBJ1-1; D unclear. The CDR3 runs to 11 residues. V lost 1 base to trimming and J lost 10 bases, with 7 bases between them. Germline CDR1 SEHNR, CDR2 FQNEAQ (reference sequence). The CDR3 nucleotides are TGTGCCAGCAGCTTAGGTGAGGGAGCTTTCTTT. Its translation is CASSLGEGAFF. The full variable domain, completed using reference TRBV7-9 and TRBJ1-1, is DTGVSQNPRHKITKRGQNVTFRCDPISEHNRLYWYRQTLGQGPEFLTYFQNEAQLEKSRLLSDRFSAERPKGSFSTLEIQRTEQGDSAMYLCASSLGEGAFFGQGTRLTVV.

The V call is TRBV5-5, the J call TRBJ2-1; 8 nucleotides align to TRBD1. The J segment lost 0 bases and the V segment lost 4 bases, leaving 12 bases of the junction unmatched. The CDR3 is 18 residues long. Germline CDR1 reads SGHKS; CDR2 reads YYEKEE (reference sequence). The CDR3 DNA reads as TGTGCCAGCAGCCTCTCCGGGACAGGACCCTACTCCTACAATGAGCAGTTCTTC. It yields the protein CASSLSGTGPYSYNEQFF. The full variable domain, its missing parts supplied by reference TRBV5-5 and TRBJ2-1, is DAGVTQSPTHLIKTRGQQVTLRCSPISGHKSVSWYQQVLGQGPQFIFQYYEKEERGRGNFPDRFSARQFPNYSSELNVNALLLGDSALYLCASSLSGTGPYSYNEQFFGPGTRLTVL.

This rearrangement joins TRBV29-1 to TRBJ1-2; 11 bases line up with TRBD1. The J segment lost 5 bases and the V segment lost 8 bases, leaving 10 bases of the junction unmatched. CDR3 length: 14 amino acids. CDR1 and CDR2 (germline): SQVTM, ANQGSEA. The CDR3 DNA is TGCAGCATTCTACCCGGGACAGGGGGGTATGGCTACACCTTC. It specifies CSILPGTGGYGYTF.

This clone was counted a few times. The chain recombines TRBV9 with TRBJ1-2, with TRBD1 matching over 7 bases. The junction had 7 bases not matched to a gene; V was cut back by 2 bases and J by 3 bases. The CDR3 covers 15 residues. Looked up from germline, CDR1 is SGDLS and CDR2 is YYNGEE. This chain's CDR3 is CASSVTGNIDYGYTF. Here the CDR3 DNA reads TGTGCCAGCAGCGTGACAGGGAACATAGACTATGGCTACACCTTC.

CDR3 loop: CASRAVDRSTEAFF. In nucleotides, the CDR3 is TGTGCCAGCCGAGCAGTCGACAGATCCACTGAAGCTTTCTTT. The chain is built from TRBV6-5 and TRBJ1-1; weak D call: TRBD1 (5 bases). The length of the CDR3 is 14 residues. Germline CDR1 reads MNHEY; CDR2 reads SVGAGI. V was pared by 8 bases and J by 4 bases, with 17 bases between.

This sequence joins TRBV28 and TRBJ1-1; the D gene is possibly TRBD1 (5 bases). The V gene's germline CDR1 is MDHEN and CDR2 SYDVKM. The length of the CDR3 is 12 residues. V lost 8 bases to trimming and J lost 1 base, with 8 bases between them. The CDR3 loop is CASLRGNTEAFF. CDR3 coding DNA: TGTGCCAGCTTAAGGGGGAACACTGAAGCTTTCTTT.

The gene calls are TRBV2 and TRBJ1-3, with TRBD1 matching over 11 bases. The CDR3 has 16 amino acids. V gave up 5 bases and J gave up 2 bases; unmatched junction bases: 5. The germline V gene has CDR1 SNHLY and CDR2 FYNNEI. CDR3 sequence reads: CASSSDRGRAGNTIYF. As DNA, the CDR3 is TGTGCCAGCAGTTCGGACAGGGGGCGCGCTGGAAACACCATATATTTT.

The chain joins TRBV28 to TRBJ1-5; 7 positions match TRBD1. This CDR3 comprises 14 residues. V was clipped by 2 bases and J by 6 bases; unmatched bases: 4. Germline lookup yields CDR1 MDHEN and CDR2 SYDVKM. The CDR3 protein is CASSLRGGGQPQHF. Here the CDR3 DNA reads TGTGCCAGCAGTTTAAGAGGGGGCGGTCAGCCCCAGCATTTT.

This chain links TRBV10-3 with TRBJ2-7; D not resolved. The CDR3 has 13 amino acids. Per germline, CDR1 ENHRY and CDR2 SYGVKD. V lost 7 bases to trimming and J lost 2 bases, with 12 bases between them. The CDR3 DNA sequence: TGTGCCATCACCGCTACCGAGACCTACGAGCAGTACTTC. Translating it yields CAITATETYEQYF.